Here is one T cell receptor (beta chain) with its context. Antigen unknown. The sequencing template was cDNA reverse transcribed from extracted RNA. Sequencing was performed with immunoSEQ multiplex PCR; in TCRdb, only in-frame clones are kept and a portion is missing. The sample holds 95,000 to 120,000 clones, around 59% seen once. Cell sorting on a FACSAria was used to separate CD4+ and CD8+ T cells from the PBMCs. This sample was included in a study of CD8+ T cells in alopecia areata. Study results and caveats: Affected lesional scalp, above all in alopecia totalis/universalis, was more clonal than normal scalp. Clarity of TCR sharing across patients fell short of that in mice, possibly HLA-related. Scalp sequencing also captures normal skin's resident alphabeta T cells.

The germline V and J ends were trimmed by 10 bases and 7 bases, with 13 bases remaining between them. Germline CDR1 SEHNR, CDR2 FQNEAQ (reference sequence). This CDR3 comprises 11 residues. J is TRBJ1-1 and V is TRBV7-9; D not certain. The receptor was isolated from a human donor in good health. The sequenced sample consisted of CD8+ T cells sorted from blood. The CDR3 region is CATHQGDEAFF. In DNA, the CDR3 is TGTGCCACACATCAAGGAGATGAAGCTTTCTTT.